The clone carrying this T cell receptor beta chain was counted once. Investigators prepared the TCR beta libraries by applying iRepertoire HTBI primers and Arm-PCR of CDR3 regions. A single record per CDR3 protein comes from TCRdb applying MiXCR to the multiplex PCR reads. Of about half a million distinct CDR3 sequences listed, about 12% are singletons. The entry originates in a study of regulatory T cells in long-lasting Graves disease. Time point specified: newly diagnosed GD, antithyroid drugs for less than 3 months. Scientists built the TCR library using RNA that was extracted from PBMCs. These records were also assigned to another study, of T cells in Graves' hyperthyroidism and ophthalmopathy. That source reports: The HTBI primer set served for first-round RT-PCR of the TCR CDR3. Most thyroid clonotypes expanded above 0.001 appeared in blood too.

This receptor was identified in a woman aged 25 to 39 with Graves disease. This specimen was peripheral blood mononuclear cells (PBMCs), taken at new diagnosis, from a patient treated with antithyroid drugs.

The CDR3: CSARPPLGGDMNTEAFF. DNA for the CDR3: TGCAGTGCTAGACCTCCCCTGGGTGGAGACATGAACACTGAAGCTTTCTTT. The chain uses TRBV20-1 and TRBJ1-1; no clear D. Germline CDR1 reads DFQATT; CDR2 reads SNEGSKA (reference sequence). V shed 2 bases and J shed 0 bases, with 19 bases lying between them. This CDR3 contains 17 residues.